The 27 T cell receptor beta chains in this list originate from one sample, sequenced in a study of T cells in Graves' hyperthyroidism and ophthalmopathy. TCR beta CDR3 regions were amplified from RNA transcripts. The TCR CDR3 was amplified in a first-round RT-PCR using the HTBI primer set. From the multiplex PCR reads, TCRdb called clonotypes with MiXCR, one entry per CDR3 protein. The table lists some 560,000 distinct CDR3 sequences, around 14% of them singletons, with about 7% in the top ten. Sequencing was performed on blood. These receptors were obtained from a woman under 40 with Graves' hyperthyroidism.

This sequence joins TRBV20-1 and TRBJ2-3; 7 bases are shared with TRBD2. V was pared by 6 bases and J by 4 bases, with 19 bases of the junction left unmatched. This CDR3 has 17 residues. Germline CDR1 and CDR2: DFQATT and SNEGSKA (reference sequence). The CDR3 region is CSAVNRAGTMGADTQYF. The DNA for the CDR3 is TGCAGTGCGGTAAACAGAGCCGGGACTATGGGGGCAGATACGCAGTATTTT.

The sample holds a few counts of this clonotype. V gene TRBV7-9 combines with J gene TRBJ1-2; 12 nucleotides match TRBD1. The V segment lost 5 bases and the J segment 5 bases; nucleotides outside the gene matches: 9. CDR1 is SEHNR, CDR2 FQNEAQ, per germline (reference sequence). This CDR3 spans 16 amino acids. The CDR3 protein is CASSISGTGGVYGYTF. In DNA form, the CDR3 reads TGTGCCAGCAGCATCTCCGGGACAGGGGGCGTGTATGGCTACACCTTC.

This clonotype showed up many times. The chain joins TRBV20-1 to TRBJ2-5, with 7 nucleotides matching TRBD2. The CDR3 consists of 12 residues. Germline values: CDR1 DFQATT, CDR2 SNEGSKA (reference sequence). With 6 bases clipped from V and 3 bases from J, the junction kept 4 bases outside the gene matches. CDR3 bases: TGCAGTGCCAAAGCGGGAAAAGAGACCCAGTACTTC. Translated: CSAKAGKETQYF.

The rearrangement joins TRBV2 to TRBJ2-7; D is possibly TRBD2 (6 bases). Germline V gene data show CDR1 as SNHLY and CDR2 as FYNNEI. Between the trimmed V and J ends, which lost 3 bases and 4 bases, there was a span of 13 bases. This CDR3 spans 14 amino acids. The chain's CDR3 is CASSDAGRRYEQYF. The CDR3 DNA reads TGTGCCAGCAGTGATGCGGGGAGGAGGTACGAGCAGTACTTC.

This clonotype was detected a few times. The chain carries TRBV19 and TRBJ2-2; 9 bases match TRBD2. CDR1 is LNHDA, CDR2 SQIVND, per germline (reference sequence). There are 16 residues in the CDR3. With V trimmed by 0 bases and J by 6 bases, 5 bases remained unmatched. CDR3 region: CASSIEPSGIAGELFF. The CDR3 DNA sequence: TGTGCCAGTAGTATAGAACCTAGCGGGATCGCCGGGGAGCTGTTTTTT.

This clonotype occurred a few times. The chain combines TRBV30 with TRBJ2-7; weak D call: TRBD2 (5 bases). The CDR3 covers 17 residues. CDR1 and CDR2 (germline): GTSNPN, SVGIG (reference sequence). The germline V and J ends were trimmed by 2 bases and 0 bases, with 20 bases remaining between them. DNA of the CDR3: TGTGCCTGGAGTTTTCCTTTCTTTGGAGGACTCTCCTACGAGCAGTACTTC. This codes for CAWSFPFFGGLSYEQYF.

This clonotype was recorded at least ten times. The genes are TRBV11-2 and TRBJ2-3; D may be TRBD1 or TRBD2 (6 bases each). The CDR3 is 15 residues long. Deletions cut 8 bases from V and 2 bases from J, with 17 bases between. In germline, CDR1 is SGHAT, CDR2 FQNNGV. This chain's CDR3 is CASLTGGRDTDTQYF. The CDR3 nucleotides read TGTGCCAGCCTAACTGGGGGGCGCGACACAGATACGCAGTATTTT. Together with reference TRBV11-2 and TRBJ2-3, the CDR3 gives the full variable domain: EAGVAQSPRYKIIEKRQSVAFWCNPISGHATLYWYQQILGQGPKLLIQFQNNGVVDDSQLPKDRFSAERLKGVDSTLKIQPAKLEDSAVYLCASLTGGRDTDTQYFGPGTRLTVL.

This clonotype has ten or more counts. This sequence joins TRBV3-1 and TRBJ1-2; 7 bases are a match to TRBD1. The J segment lost 7 bases and the V segment lost 4 bases, leaving 6 bases of the junction unmatched. Per the germline V gene, CDR1 is LGHDT and CDR2 is YNNKEL (reference sequence). The CDR3 has 13 residues. CDR3 residues: CASSPSQGVGYTF. Here the CDR3 DNA reads TGTGCCAGCAGCCCGTCCCAGGGGGTTGGCTACACCTTC.

This clonotype was observed many times. CDR3 in amino acids: CSARDRPYEQYF. The DNA of the CDR3 is TGCAGTGCTCGGGACAGGCCCTACGAGCAGTACTTC. The V gene is TRBV20-1, the J gene TRBJ2-7; 8 positions match TRBD1. CDR3 length: 12 residues. Germline V gives CDR1 DFQATT, CDR2 SNEGSKA (reference sequence). Trimming at V came to 5 bases and at J to 2 bases, leaving 2 bases not matched to a gene.

With regard to this clonotype: A much larger clonotype is one base distant, so this may be a read error. This chain uses TRBV29-1 with TRBJ1-1; possibly TRBD1 for D (6 bases). CDR3 length equals 13 residues. Germline CDR1 SQVTM, CDR2 ANQGSEA. V was clipped by 5 bases and J by 9 bases, with 19 bases between them. This CDR3 reads CSVRGAGTAKAFF. For the CDR3, the DNA is TGCAGCGTTCGGGGGGCAGGGACGGCTAAAGCTTTCTTT.

This clonotype was seen only a few times. This CDR3 reads CASSVQTNTGELFF. DNA for the CDR3: TGTGCCAGCAGCGTACAGACAAACACCGGGGAGCTGTTTTTT. The V and J genes are TRBV9 and TRBJ2-2, with no clear D. The CDR3 spans 14 residues. Germline CDR1 SGDLS, CDR2 YYNGEE. With 1 base removed from V and 2 bases from J, the gap between germline ends came to 6 bases.

Comment on this clonotype: Just one base apart from a much larger clone, this may be a read error. The chain links TRBV2 to TRBJ1-5; possible D gene TRBD1, 6 bases. The CDR3 is 16 amino acids. Per germline, CDR1 SNHLY and CDR2 FYNNEI. V was trimmed by 10 bases and J by 2 bases, leaving 21 bases between them. CDR3 residues: CANRTDSSFGNQPQHF. The CDR3 coding sequence is TGTGCCAACAGGACGGACAGTTCTTTTGGCAATCAGCCCCAGCATTTT.

The V and J genes are TRBV6-4 and TRBJ2-3; D uncertain. The V gene's germline CDR1 is MRHNA and CDR2 SNTAGT. Trimming took off 2 bases at V and 2 bases at J, with 8 bases between the two ends. The CDR3 contains 14 residues. CDR3 nucleotides: TGTGCCAGCAGTGACACGACCTACACAGATACGCAGTATTTT. Protein product: CASSDTTYTDTQYF.

The chain's CDR3 is CASSLLPDRVVNEQFF. Here the CDR3 DNA reads TGTGCCAGCAGCTTACTACCGGACAGGGTCGTCAATGAGCAGTTCTTC. The chain recombines TRBV7-3 with TRBJ2-1, with 8 bases lining up with TRBD1. The CDR3 contains 16 residues. V trimming: 2 bases; J trimming: 6 bases; junction bases outside the gene matches: 9. Germline CDR1 and CDR2: SGHTA and FQGTGA. Variable domain in full (rest from reference TRBV7-3 and TRBJ2-1): GAGVSQTPSNKVTEKGKYVELRCDPISGHTALYWYRQSLGQGPEFLIYFQGTGAADDSGLPNDRFFAVRPEGSVSTLKIQRTERGDSAVYLCASSLLPDRVVNEQFFGPGTRLTVL.

This clonotype was counted at least ten times. The genes are TRBV11-3 and TRBJ2-3, with 8 bases that match TRBD1. Germline V gene data show CDR1 as SGHNT and CDR2 as YENEEA. The CDR3 extends over 14 amino acids. The V gene end was trimmed by 5 bases and the J gene end by 6 bases; junction bases not matched to a gene: 7. The CDR3, as DNA: TGTGCCAGCAGCCCAAGGACAGGGCTGGATACGCAGTATTTT. Translating it yields CASSPRTGLDTQYF.

This clonotype was recorded at least ten times. The genes are TRBV5-1 and TRBJ2-3; a weak D match, TRBD2 (5 bases). This CDR3 spans 15 amino acids. Germline V gene lookup returns CDR1 SGHRS and CDR2 YFSETQ. V dropped 2 bases and J dropped 1 base, with 11 bases sitting between them. The CDR3 is CASSFVGVRTDTQYF. The CDR3 DNA sequence: TGCGCCAGCAGCTTCGTGGGAGTACGCACAGATACGCAGTATTTT.

This clonotype appeared a few times. V usage is TRBV19 and J usage is TRBJ1-1; TRBD1 matches 12 bases. V shed 7 bases and J 0 bases; nucleotides not matched to a gene: 6. The CDR3 has 16 residues. The germline CDR1 and CDR2 sequences are LNHDA and SQIVND (reference sequence). The CDR3 here is CASTPGTGGLNTEAFF. The DNA for the CDR3 is TGTGCCAGTACCCCAGGGACAGGGGGCCTGAACACTGAAGCTTTCTTT.

The chain is built from TRBV27 and TRBJ1-1, with D perhaps TRBD1 (6 bases). Trimming took off 6 bases at V and 1 base at J, with 15 bases between the two ends. CDR3 length equals 15 residues. Germline V gene data show CDR1 as MNHEY and CDR2 as SMNVEV (reference sequence). DNA for the CDR3: TGTGCCAGCAGACCCCTCGGGGGCGCGAACACTGAAGCTTTCTTT. It specifies CASRPLGGANTEAFF.

This clonotype was recorded at least ten times. The chain couples TRBV3-1 to TRBJ1-6, with D perhaps TRBD1 (5 bases). The CDR3 is 16 amino acids. Between the trimmed V and J ends, which lost 4 bases and 2 bases, there was a span of 12 bases. Germline lookup yields CDR1 LGHDT and CDR2 YNNKEL (reference sequence). The CDR3 protein is CASSLRVGAYNSPLHF. For the CDR3, the DNA is TGTGCCAGCAGCCTAAGGGTGGGGGCCTATAATTCACCCCTCCACTTT.

V gene TRBV19 combines with J gene TRBJ1-1, with TRBD1 as a possible D gene (6 bases). The ends were cut back, 1 base at V and 5 bases at J, with 14 bases in the middle. The germline V gene encodes CDR1 LNHDA and CDR2 SQIVND (reference sequence). This CDR3 has 15 residues. Here the CDR3 reads CASSIVRGAKTEAFF. The CDR3 DNA is TGTGCCAGTAGTATAGTGCGGGGGGCGAAAACTGAAGCTTTCTTT.

Ten or more counts support this clonotype. The chain links TRBV28 to TRBJ2-4; the D is unclear. The length of the CDR3 is 13 residues. The germline V gene encodes CDR1 MDHEN and CDR2 SYDVKM. V was cut by 7 bases and J by 0 bases, with 7 bases left in between. The CDR3 nucleotides read TGTGCCAGCACCGCGCGAGCCAAAAACATTCAGTACTTC. Residues: CASTARAKNIQYF.

The chain joins TRBV6-2 or TRBV6-3 to TRBJ2-1; possibly TRBD2 for D (6 bases). The J call may be in error: the DNA end matches TRBJ2-7 better. Germline V gives CDR1 MNHEY, CDR2 SVGEGT. This CDR3 has 16 residues. The CDR3 DNA reads as TGTGCCAGCAGTTACTTCGCCGGGAGAGGTGACAATGAGCAGTACTTC. Its translation: CASSYFAGRGDNEQYF.

Ten or more counts support this clonotype. The chain combines TRBV28 with TRBJ2-1; 11 positions agree with TRBD2. The CDR3 consists of 16 residues. After removal of 5 bases from V and 3 bases from J, the junction contained 6 bases not matched to a gene. The V gene's germline CDR1 is MDHEN and CDR2 SYDVKM. CDR3 in amino acids: CASSLPLAGDYNEQFF. The DNA of the CDR3 is TGTGCCAGCAGTCTCCCACTAGCGGGAGACTACAATGAGCAGTTCTTC.

This clonotype was seen ten or more times. V is TRBV7-2 and J is TRBJ2-5, with 12 bases aligning to TRBD2. Germline V CDR1 and CDR2: SGHTA, FQGNSA. The ends lost 3 bases at V and 5 bases at J; junction bases unmatched: 4. The CDR3 is 15 amino acids. CDR3: CASSFGLAGYETQYF. Here the CDR3 DNA reads TGTGCCAGCAGCTTCGGACTAGCGGGATATGAGACCCAGTACTTC.

This chain links TRBV20-1 with TRBJ2-2; TRBD1 matches at 8 bases. The CDR3 extends over 17 amino acids. With V trimmed by 0 bases and J by 1 base, 7 bases remained unmatched. CDR1 and CDR2 from the germline V gene are DFQATT and SNEGSKA (reference sequence). The chain's CDR3 is CSAREPDREWNTGELFF. For the CDR3, the DNA is TGCAGTGCTAGAGAACCGGACAGGGAATGGAACACCGGGGAGCTGTTTTTT.

Many counts were recorded for this clonotype. The chain uses TRBV6-2 or TRBV6-3 and TRBJ2-7, with no clear D. CDR1 MNHEY and CDR2 SVGEGT come from the germline V gene. This CDR3 comprises 17 residues. The V end was cut by 0 bases, the J end by 4 bases, with 19 bases between. The chain's CDR3 is CASSYSYRSAYLYEQYF. The CDR3 DNA is TGTGCCAGCAGTTACTCGTATCGGTCAGCCTACCTTTACGAGCAGTACTTC.

In this sample, this clonotype turned up a few times. The J gene is TRBJ2-7, the V gene TRBV6-1, with TRBD1 matching 9 bases. With 8 bases clipped from V and 4 bases from J, the junction kept 3 bases outside the gene matches. This CDR3 has 12 residues. CDR1 and CDR2 from the germline V gene are MNHNS and SASEGT. The DNA for the CDR3 is TGTGCCAGCGGGACAGGGATTTACGAGCAGTACTTC. Its translation: CASGTGIYEQYF.